This is a list of T cell receptor beta chains from one sample in a study of neurological immune-mediated disorders. MiXCR, applied by TCRdb to the 5' RACE reads, yields one record per CDR3 protein. This sample yields about 120,000 distinct CDR3 sequences, of which 3.2% are seen a single time; over 1% belongs to the top ten. Sample: PBMCs. These TCRs come from a young woman with multiple sclerosis. The CDR3 runs from the conserved cysteine through the conserved F or W. The D gene is left open where the match is weak. A clone size is listed for some rows: how often the clone was seen (once, few, many), or a class if it is expanded.

TRBD2	TRBJ2-7	TRBV20-1	many	CSAVRAGSGMINPGSYEQYF	TGCAGTGCTGTAAGAGCTGGGAGCGGGATGATTAACCCGGGATCCTACGAGCAGTACTTC
TRBD2	TRBJ2-5	TRBV20-1	many	CSARDLAGGRETQYF	TGCAGTGCTAGAGATCTAGCGGGGGGGAGGGAGACCCAGTACTTC
.	TRBJ2-3	TRBV7-9	many	CASSLEHSSDTQYF	TGTGCCAGCAGCTTAGAGCACAGCTCAGATACGCAGTATTTT
.	TRBJ1-1	TRBV18	many	CASSRTQNTEAFF	TGTGCCAGCTCCCGCACTCAGAACACTGAAGCTTTCTTT
.	TRBJ1-1	TRBV4-3	many	CASSQDRGNTEAFF	TGCGCCAGCAGCCAAGACAGGGGGAACACTGAAGCTTTCTTT
.	TRBJ1-1	TRBV19	many	CASSDSWNTEAFF	TGTGCCAGTAGTGACTCATGGAACACTGAAGCTTTCTTT
.	TRBJ1-2	TRBV7-9	many	CASSVRDTAAGYTF	TGTGCCAGCAGTGTCCGGGACACCGCCGCGGGCTACACCTTC
.	TRBJ2-7	TRBV7-8	many	CASSLVGGGSYEQYF	TGTGCCAGCAGCTTAGTAGGGGGGGGAAGCTACGAGCAGTACTTC
.	TRBJ2-1	TRBV30	many	CAWSVLLAQDEQFF	TGTGCCTGGAGTGTACTTCTAGCGCAAGATGAGCAGTTCTTC
TRBD2	TRBJ2-1	TRBV7-2	many	CASSFAGTSGSYEQFF	TGTGCCAGCAGCTTTGCCGGGACTAGCGGGAGTTATGAGCAGTTCTTC
.	TRBJ2-1	TRBV9	few	CASSPGGNEQFF	TGTGCCAGCAGCCCGGGCGGGAATGAGCAGTTCTTC
TRBD1	TRBJ2-2	TRBV9	many	CASRGQGITGELFF	TGTGCCAGCAGGGGACAGGGGATCACCGGGGAGCTGTTTTTT
.	TRBJ2-3	TRBV7-2	many	CASSPSGGTDTQYF	TGTGCCAGCAGCCCGTCCGGGGGCACAGATACGCAGTATTTT
.	TRBJ2-7	TRBV7-2	many	CASSLERDTGEQYF	TGTGCCAGCAGCTTAGAGCGGGACACGGGGGAGCAGTACTTC
TRBD2	TRBJ2-1	TRBV5-5	many	CASSAGTSNRNEQFF	TGTGCCAGCAGCGCCGGGACTAGCAATAGAAATGAGCAGTTCTTC
.	TRBJ1-2	TRBV7-2	many	CASSFRDGNYGYTF	TGTGCCAGCAGCTTCCGGGACGGGAACTATGGCTACACCTTC
.	TRBJ2-7	TRBV9	many	CASSVEGSYGNEQYF	TGTGCCAGCAGCGTAGAAGGGTCTTATGGGAACGAGCAGTACTTC
TRBD2	TRBJ2-1	TRBV7-9	many	CASSLPTNSGRANINPTEQFF	TGTGCCAGCAGCCTACCAACAAATAGCGGGAGGGCCAATATAAACCCAACTGAGCAGTTCTTC
.	TRBJ2-7	TRBV5-1	many	CASSIGRDYEQYF	TGCGCCAGCAGCATCGGACGGGACTACGAGCAGTACTTC
TRBD2	TRBJ2-1	TRBV4-3	many	CASSQDQGLAGGTSDEQFF	TGCGCCAGCAGCCAAGATCAGGGACTAGCGGGGGGGACTTCGGATGAGCAGTTCTTC
TRBD1	TRBJ2-2	TRBV20-1	many	CSAFPSGQFLTGELFF	TGCAGTGCTTTCCCTTCGGGACAGTTTCTTACCGGGGAGCTGTTTTTT
.	TRBJ2-7	TRBV5-1	many	CASREGHQSYEQYF	TGCGCCAGCCGGGAAGGACACCAATCCTACGAGCAGTACTTC
TRBD2	TRBJ2-3	TRBV20-1	many	CSATALAGGGHTDTQYF	TGCAGTGCTACAGCTTTAGCGGGGGGGGGTCACACAGATACGCAGTATTTT
TRBD1	TRBJ1-1	TRBV29-1	many	CSGGGNTEAFF	TGCAGCGGAGGGGGCAACACTGAAGCTTTCTTT
.	TRBJ2-3	TRBV7-2	many	CASSLNLDPKTDTQYF	TGTGCCAGCAGCTTAAACTTGGACCCCAAAACAGATACGCAGTATTTT
TRBD1	TRBJ1-5	TRBV18	many	CASSPQGANQPQHF	TGTGCCAGCTCACCCCAGGGGGCTAATCAGCCCCAGCATTTT
.	TRBJ1-1	TRBV5-6	many	CASSPAGAGIEAFF	TGTGCCAGCAGCCCAGCAGGGGCCGGGATTGAAGCTTTCTTT
.	TRBJ1-2	TRBV7-2	many	CASSLVKGANYGYTF	TGTGCCAGCAGCCTCGTAAAGGGTGCTAACTATGGCTACACCTTC
TRBD1	TRBJ2-2	TRBV12-3/TRBV12-4	many	CASTPLGQGFNGELFF	TGTGCCAGCACCCCCCTGGGACAGGGATTTAACGGGGAGCTGTTTTTT
.	TRBJ2-1	TRBV7-9	many	CASNLNEGEQFF	TGTGCCAGCAACCTAAACGAGGGGGAGCAGTTCTTC
TRBD1	TRBJ2-7	TRBV12-3/TRBV12-4	.	CASTVGQVAEQYF	TGTGCCAGCACCGTGGGACAGGTGGCCGAGCAGTACTTC
TRBD2	TRBJ2-7	TRBV5-1	many	CASSLNSGSYEQYF	TGCGCCAGCAGCTTGAATAGCGGGAGCTACGAGCAGTACTTC
TRBD2	TRBJ2-1	TRBV10-2	.	CASSPGLAVNEQFF	TGCGCCAGCAGCCCGGGACTAGCGGTCAATGAGCAGTTCTTC
.	TRBJ2-3	TRBV10-3	many	CAIRGLGTSTDTQYF	TGTGCCATCAGGGGGTTAGGGACAAGCACAGATACGCAGTATTTT
TRBD1	TRBJ2-1	TRBV20-1	many	CSAMGQPTYNEQFF	TGCAGTGCTATGGGACAGCCAACCTACAATGAGCAGTTCTTC
.	TRBJ1-4	TRBV5-1	many	CASSPTVPNEKLFF	TGCGCCAGCAGCCCGACAGTCCCTAATGAAAAACTGTTTTTT
.	TRBJ1-1	TRBV6-5	.	CASSPSPGPPAAFF	TGTGCCAGCAGCCCTTCTCCGGGGCCCCCCGCGGCTTTCTTT
TRBD1	TRBJ1-2	TRBV3-1	many	CASSHRTGSNYGYTF	TGTGCCAGCAGCCACCGGACAGGGAGTAACTATGGCTACACCTTC
.	TRBJ2-1	TRBV29-1	many	CSVREGEQFF	TGCAGCGTGAGGGAAGGCGAGCAGTTCTTC
.	TRBJ1-5	TRBV20-1	many	CSARDTRRGGNNQPQHF	TGCAGTGCTAGAGATACCAGGCGGGGGGGGAACAATCAGCCCCAGCATTTT
.	TRBJ1-1	TRBV19	many	CASGDDYTEAFF	TGTGCCAGTGGGGATGACTACACTGAAGCTTTCTTT
.	TRBJ2-3	TRBV5-1	many	CASSGPLTDTQYF	TGCGCCAGCAGCGGGCCCCTGACAGATACGCAGTATTTT
.	TRBJ2-1	TRBV6-2/TRBV6-3	many	CASGPNEQFF	TGTGCCAGCGGCCCGAATGAGCAGTTCTTC
.	TRBJ1-2	TRBV5-6	.	CASSPGLEGYTF	TGTGCCAGCAGTCCAGGATTGGAGGGCTACACCTTC
.	TRBJ1-5	TRBV20-1	many	CSGWQGGGNQPQHF	TGCAGTGGCTGGCAAGGAGGAGGCAATCAGCCCCAGCATTTT
.	TRBJ1-1	TRBV20-1	.	CSASSPLGGRATEAFF	TGCAGTGCTAGTTCCCCCCTGGGAGGGCGGGCCACTGAAGCTTTCTTT
.	TRBJ1-5	TRBV12-3/TRBV12-4	many	CASSYRDFLESNQPQHF	TGTGCCAGCAGTTACAGGGACTTCTTGGAGAGCAATCAGCCCCAGCATTTT
TRBD1	TRBJ1-2	TRBV5-1	many	CASSRRQGPIEGYTF	TGCGCCAGCAGCAGACGACAGGGCCCGATTGAGGGCTACACCTTC
.	TRBJ2-7	TRBV20-1	many	CSASTEENFYEQYF	TGCAGTGCTAGTACGGAGGAGAATTTCTACGAGCAGTACTTC
.	TRBJ1-1	TRBV7-9	many	CASSLARTGEAFF	TGTGCCAGCAGCTTAGCGAGGACGGGAGAAGCTTTCTTT
TRBD1	TRBJ2-1	TRBV12-3/TRBV12-4	many	CASSFSGGRGHNEQFF	TGTGCCAGCAGTTTCTCAGGGGGCAGGGGACACAATGAGCAGTTCTTC
TRBD2	TRBJ2-1	TRBV20-1	few	CSANPGLAGLIEQFF	TGCAGTGCTAATCCGGGACTAGCGGGATTGATTGAGCAGTTCTTC
.	TRBJ2-2	TRBV2	many	CASIPPSPGNTGELFF	TGTGCCAGCATACCCCCCTCACCCGGGAACACCGGGGAGCTGTTTTTT
TRBD1	TRBJ2-6	TRBV6-5	many	CASSQEGGDVSGANVLTF	TGTGCCAGCAGTCAGGAAGGGGGCGACGTCTCTGGGGCCAACGTCCTGACTTTC
.	TRBJ2-2	TRBV10-2	many	CASSDPTLRGDPGELFF	TGCGCCAGCAGTGATCCAACCCTCCGGGGAGACCCCGGGGAGCTGTTTTTT
.	TRBJ2-2	TRBV5-6	.	CASRDGNTGELFF	TGTGCCAGCAGGGACGGTAACACCGGGGAGCTGTTTTTT
TRBD1	TRBJ1-2	TRBV29-1	many	CSVDDRVGSYGYTF	TGCAGCGTTGATGACAGGGTTGGATCCTATGGCTACACCTTC
.	TRBJ1-2	TRBV6-5	many	CASSYSFHSGYTF	TGTGCCAGCAGTTACTCCTTCCATTCTGGCTACACCTTC
.	TRBJ2-7	TRBV20-1	many	CSARDSRVPGAYEQYF	TGCAGTGCTAGAGATTCCAGGGTTCCTGGGGCCTACGAGCAGTACTTC